This TCR beta chain came from a study of T-cell reconstitution after alpha-beta-depleted transplantation in children. The TCRbeta library was prepared with unique molecular identifiers. In TCRdb, the PCR reads were re-called with MiXCR into one record per CDR3 protein. The sample gives about 640,000 distinct CDR3 sequences, 16% of which show up once; 0.9% to 1.2% is in the top ten. CDR1 is DFQATT and CDR2 is SNEGSKA in the germline V gene (reference sequence). This CDR3 has 13 residues. The V and J ends lost 0 bases and 9 bases, in that order; junction bases with no gene match: 2. This TCR was sampled from a human donor who donated a stem cell graft to a child with acute myeloid leukemia. This chain uses TRBV20-1 with TRBJ2-1, with 10 bases that match TRBD2. This sample comprised PBMCs from the stem cell graft donor, obtained from the stem cell graft. In DNA, the CDR3 is TGCAGTGCTAGAGAAGCGGGGGGGGTTGAGCAGTTCTTC. Translating it yields CSAREAGGVEQFF.